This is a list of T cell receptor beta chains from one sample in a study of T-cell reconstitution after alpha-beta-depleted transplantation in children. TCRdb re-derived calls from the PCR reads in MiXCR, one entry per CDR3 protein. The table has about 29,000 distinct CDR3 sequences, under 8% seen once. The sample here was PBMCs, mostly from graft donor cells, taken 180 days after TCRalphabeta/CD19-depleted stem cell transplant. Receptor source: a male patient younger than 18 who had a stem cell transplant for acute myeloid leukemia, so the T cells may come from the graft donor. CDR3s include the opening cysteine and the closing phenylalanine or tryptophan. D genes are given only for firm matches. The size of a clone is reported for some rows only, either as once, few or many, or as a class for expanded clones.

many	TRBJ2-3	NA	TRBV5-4	CASSPGQWNTDTQYF	TGTGCCAGCAGCCCTGGACAGTGGAACACAGATACGCAGTATTTT
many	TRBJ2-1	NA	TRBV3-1	CASERGNNEQFF	TGTGCCAGCGAAAGGGGCAACAATGAGCAGTTCTTC
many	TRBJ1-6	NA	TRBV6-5	CASRSPGYSPLHF	TGTGCCAGCAGGTCACCGGGTTATTCACCCCTCCACTTT
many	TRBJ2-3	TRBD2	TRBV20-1	CSASRGGGSDTDTQYF	TGCAGTGCCAGCAGAGGTGGCGGGAGTGACACAGATACGCAGTATTTT
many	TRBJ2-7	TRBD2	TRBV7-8	CASSPGLAGVSYEQYF	TGTGCCAGCAGCCCGGGACTAGCGGGAGTCTCCTACGAGCAGTACTTC
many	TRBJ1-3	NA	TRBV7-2	CASSLEGSYSGNTIYF	TGTGCCAGCAGCTTAGAAGGGTCCTACTCTGGAAACACCATATATTTT
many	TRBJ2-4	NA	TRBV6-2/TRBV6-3	CASRPLARGKNIQYF	TGTGCCAGCAGACCGCTCGCCCGGGGCAAAAACATTCAGTACTTC
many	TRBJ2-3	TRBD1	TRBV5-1	CASRPGQSQGEDTQYF	TGCGCCAGCAGGCCGGGACAGTCCCAGGGTGAAGATACGCAGTATTTT
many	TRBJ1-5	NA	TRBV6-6	CASSPDGYQPQHF	TGTGCCAGCAGTCCAGACGGGTATCAGCCCCAGCATTTT
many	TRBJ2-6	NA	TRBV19	CASSTPRGGGANVLTF	TGTGCCAGTAGTACCCCCAGGGGAGGAGGGGCCAACGTCCTGACTTTC
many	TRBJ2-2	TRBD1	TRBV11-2	CASSSQGAKNTGELFF	TGTGCCAGCAGCTCGCAGGGGGCCAAGAACACCGGGGAGCTGTTTTTT
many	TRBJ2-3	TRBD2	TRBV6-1	CASSPEARLAGVTDTQYF	TGTGCCAGCAGTCCCGAAGCTAGACTAGCGGGAGTTACAGATACGCAGTATTTT
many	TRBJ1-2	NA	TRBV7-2	CASTLEGRKLYGYTF	TGTGCCAGCACCCTCGAGGGGCGCAAATTGTATGGCTACACCTTC
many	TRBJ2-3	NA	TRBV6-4	CASSDRGRVDTQYF	TGTGCCAGCAGTGACCGTGGGAGAGTGGATACGCAGTATTTT
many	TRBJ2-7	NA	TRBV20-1	CSARVERHLSYEQYF	TGCAGTGCTAGAGTGGAGCGTCACCTCTCCTACGAGCAGTACTTC
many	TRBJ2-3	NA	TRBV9	CASSVTGGADTQYF	TGTGCCAGCAGCGTAACCGGCGGTGCAGATACGCAGTATTTT
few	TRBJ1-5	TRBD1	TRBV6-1	CASRRTGGNQPQHF	TGTGCCAGCAGAAGGACAGGGGGCAATCAGCCCCAGCATTTT
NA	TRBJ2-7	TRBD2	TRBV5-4	CASSSGTSSYYEQYF	TGTGCCAGCAGCTCCGGGACTAGCAGTTACTACGAGCAGTACTTC
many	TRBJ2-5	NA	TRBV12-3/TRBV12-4	CASSSNRDSRLAQYF	TGTGCCAGCAGTTCGAACCGGGACTCCCGCCTGGCCCAGTACTTC
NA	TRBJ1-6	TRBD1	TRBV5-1	CASSSGQGSNSPLHF	TGCGCCAGCAGCTCAGGACAGGGATCTAATTCACCCCTCCACTTT
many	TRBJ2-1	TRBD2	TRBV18	CASSQPAGTSGRNEQFF	TGTGCCAGCTCACAACCCGCCGGGACTAGCGGGAGAAATGAGCAGTTCTTC
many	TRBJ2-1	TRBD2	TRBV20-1	CSAPGLGVNEQFF	TGCAGTGCCCCGGGACTAGGGGTCAATGAGCAGTTCTTC
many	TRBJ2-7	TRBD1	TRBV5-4	CASSSGQGMGEQYF	TGTGCCAGCAGCTCTGGACAGGGGATGGGGGAGCAGTACTTC
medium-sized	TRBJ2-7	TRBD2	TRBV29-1	CSVVTSGRRINEQYF	TGCAGCGTCGTCACTAGCGGGAGAAGGATCAACGAGCAGTACTTC
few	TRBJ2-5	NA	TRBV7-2	CASSLLETQYF	TGTGCCAGCAGCTTACTGGAGACCCAGTACTTC
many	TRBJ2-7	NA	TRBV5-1	CASSLDGAYEQYF	TGCGCCAGCAGCTTGGACGGGGCCTACGAGCAGTACTTC
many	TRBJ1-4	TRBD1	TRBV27	CASSLRDRGRSREKLFF	TGTGCCAGCAGTTTAAGGGACAGGGGGCGAAGTAGAGAAAAACTGTTTTTT
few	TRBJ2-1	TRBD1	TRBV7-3	CASSSQGSSYNEQFF	TGTGCCAGCAGCTCACAGGGGAGCTCCTACAATGAGCAGTTCTTC
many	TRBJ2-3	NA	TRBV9	CASSPPLPTQYF	TGTGCCAGCAGCCCCCCACTCCCCACGCAGTATTTT
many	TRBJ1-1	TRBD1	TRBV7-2	CASSSPDRGFVAFF	TGTGCCAGCAGCTCTCCGGACAGGGGTTTCGTGGCTTTCTTT
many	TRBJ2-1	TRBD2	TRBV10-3	CAISGREGAVNEQFF	TGTGCCATCAGTGGCCGGGAGGGAGCGGTGAATGAGCAGTTCTTC
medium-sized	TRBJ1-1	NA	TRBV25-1	CASSDAGLGNTEAFF	TGTGCCAGCAGTGATGCAGGACTAGGGAACACTGAAGCTTTCTTT
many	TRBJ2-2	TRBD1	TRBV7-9	CASSQRPTGGTGELFF	TGTGCCAGCAGCCAGCGCCCCACAGGGGGCACCGGGGAGCTGTTTTTT
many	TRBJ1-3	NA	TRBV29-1	CSAHRGTGNTIYF	TGCAGCGCCCACCGGGGGACTGGAAACACCATATATTTT
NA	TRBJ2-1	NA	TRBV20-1	CCAPARQPGRAGNEQFF	TGCTGCGCTCCCGCCCGACAGCCGGGACGCGCAGGCAATGAGCAGTTCTTC
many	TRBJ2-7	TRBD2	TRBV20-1	CSASDPSGRWGGEQYF	TGCAGTGCCTCAGACCCTAGCGGGCGCTGGGGAGGAGAGCAGTACTTC
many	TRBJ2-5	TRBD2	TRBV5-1	CASGREGETQYF	TGCGCCAGCGGACGGGAGGGCGAGACCCAGTACTTC
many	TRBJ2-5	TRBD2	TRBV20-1	CSLGGRGKEETQYF	TGCAGTCTCGGCGGGAGAGGAAAGGAAGAGACCCAGTACTTC
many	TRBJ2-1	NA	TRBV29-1	CSVVTGAAYNEQFF	TGCAGCGTTGTAACGGGAGCAGCCTACAATGAGCAGTTCTTC
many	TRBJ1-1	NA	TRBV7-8	CASSLRAPHTEAFF	TGTGCCAGCAGCTTAAGGGCCCCCCACACTGAAGCTTTCTTT
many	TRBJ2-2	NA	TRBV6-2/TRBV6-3	CASSPWTPSGNPGELFF	TGTGCCAGCAGCCCCTGGACTCCTTCGGGGAACCCCGGGGAGCTGTTTTTT
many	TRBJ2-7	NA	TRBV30	CAWSVVNYEQYF	TGTGCCTGGAGTGTGGTAAACTACGAGCAGTACTTC